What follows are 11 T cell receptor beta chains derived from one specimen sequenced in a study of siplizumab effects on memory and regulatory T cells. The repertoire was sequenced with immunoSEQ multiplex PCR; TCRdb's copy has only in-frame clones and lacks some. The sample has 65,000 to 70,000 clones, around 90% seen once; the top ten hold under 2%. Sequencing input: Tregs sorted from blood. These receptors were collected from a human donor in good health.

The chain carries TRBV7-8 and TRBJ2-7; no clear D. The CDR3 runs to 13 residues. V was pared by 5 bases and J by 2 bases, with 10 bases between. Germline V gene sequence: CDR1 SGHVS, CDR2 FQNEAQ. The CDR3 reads CASSLARAYEQYF. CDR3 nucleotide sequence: TGTGCCAGCAGCCTCGCCCGGGCCTACGAGCAGTACTTC.

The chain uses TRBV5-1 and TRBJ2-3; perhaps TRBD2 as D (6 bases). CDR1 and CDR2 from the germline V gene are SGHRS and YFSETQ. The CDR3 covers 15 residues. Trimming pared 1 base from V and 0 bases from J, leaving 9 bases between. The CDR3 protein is CASSLQRASTDTQYF. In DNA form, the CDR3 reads TGCGCCAGCAGCTTGCAGCGGGCCAGCACAGATACGCAGTATTTT. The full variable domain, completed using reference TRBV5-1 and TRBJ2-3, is KAGVTQTPRYLIKTRGQQVTLSCSPISGHRSVSWYQQTPGQGLQFLFEYFSETQRNKGNFPGRFSGRQFSNSRSEMNVSTLELGDSALYLCASSLQRASTDTQYFGPGTRLTVL.

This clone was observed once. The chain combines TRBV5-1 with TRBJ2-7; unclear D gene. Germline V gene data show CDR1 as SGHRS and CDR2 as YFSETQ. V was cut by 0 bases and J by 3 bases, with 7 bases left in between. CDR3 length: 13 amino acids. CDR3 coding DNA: TGCGCCAGCAGCTTGGACGTTTACTACGAGCAGTACTTC. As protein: CASSLDVYYEQYF.

The CDR3 loop is CASTATSGAYNEQFF. The CDR3, as DNA: TGTGCCAGCACGGCTACTAGCGGGGCTTACAATGAGCAGTTCTTC. The V gene is TRBV7-9, the J gene TRBJ2-1; TRBD2 agrees at 10 bases. The germline V gene encodes CDR1 SEHNR and CDR2 FQNEAQ (reference sequence). The CDR3 runs to 15 residues. The V segment lost 7 bases and the J segment 4 bases; nucleotides outside the gene matches: 7.

The CDR3 sequence: CASSLTGMTQYF. CDR3 in DNA: TGTGCCAGCAGCTTGACAGGGATGACCCAGTACTTC. This chain uses TRBV5-6 with TRBJ2-5; tentative D call: TRBD1 (6 bases). The CDR3 totals 12 residues. Trimming cost V 1 base and J 7 bases, with 8 bases left between them. Germline V gene data show CDR1 as SGHDT and CDR2 as YYEEEE. Full variable domain (outside the CDR3, taken from reference TRBV5-6 and TRBJ2-5): DAGVTQSPTHLIKTRGQQVTLRCSPKSGHDTVSWYQQALGQGPQFIFQYYEEEERQRGNFPDRFSGHQFPNYSSELNVNALLLGDSALYLCASSLTGMTQYFGPGTRLLVL.

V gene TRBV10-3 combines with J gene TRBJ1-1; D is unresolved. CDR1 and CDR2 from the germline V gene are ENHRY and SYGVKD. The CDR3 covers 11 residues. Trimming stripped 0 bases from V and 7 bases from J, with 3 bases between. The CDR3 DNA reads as TGTGCCATCAGTGAGTCGAATGAAGCTTTCTTT. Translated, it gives CAISESNEAFF.

In nucleotides, the CDR3 is TGTGCCACCATGCGAGGCGGGACAGGGGGCTTAGGTGGGGCCAACGTCCTGACTTTC. As protein: CATMRGGTGGLGGANVLTF. The chain uses TRBV15 and TRBJ2-6, with 12 bases that match TRBD1. J lost 3 bases, V lost 7 bases, and 13 bases had no gene match. CDR3 length: 19 amino acids. CDR1 LNHNV and CDR2 YYDKDF come from the germline V gene (reference sequence).

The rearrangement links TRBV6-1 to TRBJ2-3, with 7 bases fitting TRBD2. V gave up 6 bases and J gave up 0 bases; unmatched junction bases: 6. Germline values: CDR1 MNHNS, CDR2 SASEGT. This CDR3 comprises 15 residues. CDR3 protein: CASSLAGASTDTQYF. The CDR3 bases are TGTGCCAGCAGCCTTGCGGGAGCTAGCACAGATACGCAGTATTTT.

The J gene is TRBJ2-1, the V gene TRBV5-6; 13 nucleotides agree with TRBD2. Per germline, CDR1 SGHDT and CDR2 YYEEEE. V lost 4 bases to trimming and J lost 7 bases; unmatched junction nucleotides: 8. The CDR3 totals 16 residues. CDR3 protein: CASSVTGLAGVNEQFF. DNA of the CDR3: TGTGCCAGCAGCGTAACCGGACTAGCGGGAGTGAATGAGCAGTTCTTC.

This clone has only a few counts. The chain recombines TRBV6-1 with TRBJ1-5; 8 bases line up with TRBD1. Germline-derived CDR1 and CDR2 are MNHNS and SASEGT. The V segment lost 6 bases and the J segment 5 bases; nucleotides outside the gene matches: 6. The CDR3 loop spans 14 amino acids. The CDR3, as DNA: TGTGCCAGCAGCCGGACAGGGAGGGATCAGCCCCAGCATTTT. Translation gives CASSRTGRDQPQHF.

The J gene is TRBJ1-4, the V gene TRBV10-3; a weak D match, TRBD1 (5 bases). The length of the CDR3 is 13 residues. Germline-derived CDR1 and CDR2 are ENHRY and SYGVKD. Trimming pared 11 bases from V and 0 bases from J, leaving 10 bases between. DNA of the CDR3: TGTGCCTCGACGGGGGCAACTAATGAAAAACTGTTTTTT. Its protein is CASTGATNEKLFF.